The clone carrying this T cell receptor (beta chain) came up a few times. As yet, its antigen is unknown. cDNA libraries for TCR alpha and TCR beta, carrying sample barcodes and UMIs, came from 5'RACE with constant-segment primers. TCRdb itself ran the 5' RACE reads through MiXCR, one entry per CDR3 protein. Here the sample spans 120,000 to 150,000 distinct CDR3 sequences, about 19% being singletons. The data were taken from a study of T-cell memory formation after mild COVID-19. Study-level points and caveats: Second-wave clones reaching peak frequency on day 37 lacked confirmed SARS-CoV-2 specificity. Day 15 to 85 contractors were CD4/CD8 balanced; later expanders leaned CD4+. Detection of some responders pre-infection suggested pre-existing cross-reactive memory T cells participated.

Per the germline V gene, CDR1 is MNHEY and CDR2 is SVGAGI. V was pared by 0 bases and J by 1 base, with 7 bases between. The CDR3 runs to 14 residues. The TCR originated in an adult woman who had mild COVID-19 (a few samples of this study predate the infection). Cell type and time point are not known. V is TRBV6-5 and J is TRBJ2-7; D is ambiguous. The source material was PBMCs or a T cell subset sorted from them (not recorded which). The CDR3: CASSYSHRSYEQYF. As DNA, the CDR3 is TGTGCCAGCAGTTACTCACACCGGTCCTACGAGCAGTACTTC.